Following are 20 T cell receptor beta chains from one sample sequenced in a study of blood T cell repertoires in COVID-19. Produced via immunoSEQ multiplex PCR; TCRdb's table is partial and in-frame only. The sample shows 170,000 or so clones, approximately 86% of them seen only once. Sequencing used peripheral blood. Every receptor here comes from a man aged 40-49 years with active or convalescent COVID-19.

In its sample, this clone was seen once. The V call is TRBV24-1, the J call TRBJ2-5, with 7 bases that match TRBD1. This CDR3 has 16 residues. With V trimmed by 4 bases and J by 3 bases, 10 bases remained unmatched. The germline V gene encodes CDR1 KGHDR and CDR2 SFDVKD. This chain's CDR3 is CATSDPRTGAEETQYF. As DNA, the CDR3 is TGTGCCACCAGTGACCCCCGGACAGGCGCTGAAGAGACCCAGTACTTC.

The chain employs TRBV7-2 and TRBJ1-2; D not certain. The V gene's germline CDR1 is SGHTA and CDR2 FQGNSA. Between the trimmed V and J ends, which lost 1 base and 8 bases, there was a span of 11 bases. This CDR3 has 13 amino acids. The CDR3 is CASSLVGSRGYTF. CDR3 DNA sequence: TGTGCCAGCAGCTTAGTGGGCTCTCGGGGCTACACCTTC. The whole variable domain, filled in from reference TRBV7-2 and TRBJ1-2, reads GAGVSQSPSNKVTEKGKDVELRCDPISGHTALYWYRQSLGQGLEFLIYFQGNSAPDKSGLPSDRFSAERTGGSVSTLTIQRTQQEDSAVYLCASSLVGSRGYTFGSGTRLTVV.

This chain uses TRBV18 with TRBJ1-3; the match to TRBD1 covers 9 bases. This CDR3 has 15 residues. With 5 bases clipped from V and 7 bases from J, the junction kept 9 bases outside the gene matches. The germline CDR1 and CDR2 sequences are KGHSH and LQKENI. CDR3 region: CASSSGTGPRNTIYF. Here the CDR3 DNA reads TGTGCCAGCTCAAGCGGGACAGGGCCCCGGAACACCATATATTTT.

The CDR3 DNA is TGTGCCAGCAGGTCAACGGGTAGCTCCTACGAGCAGTACTTC. Its translation: CASRSTGSSYEQYF. This chain uses TRBV28 with TRBJ2-7; D uncertain. The V end was cut by 6 bases, the J end by 0 bases, with 12 bases between. This CDR3 is 14 amino acids long. Germline CDR1 MDHEN, CDR2 SYDVKM.

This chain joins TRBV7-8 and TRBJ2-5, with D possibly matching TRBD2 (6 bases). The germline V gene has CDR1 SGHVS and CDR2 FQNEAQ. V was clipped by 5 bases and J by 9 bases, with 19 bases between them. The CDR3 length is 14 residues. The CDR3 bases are TGTGCCAGCAGCCGGGGGAGGCTGCAAAGGGCCCAGTACTTC. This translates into CASSRGRLQRAQYF.

CDR3 nucleotides: TGTGCCAGCAGCCTTAACATAAACACTGAAGCTTTCTTT. Encoded protein: CASSLNINTEAFF. The chain is built from TRBV12-3 or TRBV12-4 and TRBJ1-1; D ambiguous. This CDR3 contains 13 residues. V lost 6 bases to trimming and J lost 2 bases, with 10 bases between them.

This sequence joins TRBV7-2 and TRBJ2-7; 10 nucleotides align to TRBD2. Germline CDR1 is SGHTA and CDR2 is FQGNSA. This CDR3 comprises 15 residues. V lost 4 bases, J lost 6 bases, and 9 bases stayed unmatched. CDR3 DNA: TGTGCCAGCAGCTCGTTTAGCGGGGGGCCTTCCGAGCAGTACTTC. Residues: CASSSFSGGPSEQYF.

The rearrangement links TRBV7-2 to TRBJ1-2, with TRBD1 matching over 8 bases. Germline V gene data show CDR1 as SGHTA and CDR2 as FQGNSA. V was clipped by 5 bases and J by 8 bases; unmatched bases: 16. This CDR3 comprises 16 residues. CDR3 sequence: CASSTRPGTGRRGYTF. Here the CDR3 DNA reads TGTGCCAGCAGCACCCGCCCCGGGACAGGCCGTCGGGGCTACACCTTC.

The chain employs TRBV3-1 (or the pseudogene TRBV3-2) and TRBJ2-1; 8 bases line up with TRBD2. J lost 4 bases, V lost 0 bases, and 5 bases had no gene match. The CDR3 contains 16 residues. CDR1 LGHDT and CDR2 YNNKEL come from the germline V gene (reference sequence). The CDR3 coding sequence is TGTGCCAGCAGCCAAGATTCAAGCGGGGGTTACAATGAGCAGTTCTTC. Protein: CASSQDSSGGYNEQFF.

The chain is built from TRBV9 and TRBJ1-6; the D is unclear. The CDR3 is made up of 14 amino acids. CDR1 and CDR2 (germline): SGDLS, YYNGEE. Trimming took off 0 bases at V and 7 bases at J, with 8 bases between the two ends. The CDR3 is CASSVGTENSPLHF. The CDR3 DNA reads TGTGCCAGCAGCGTAGGTACCGAGAATTCACCCCTCCACTTT.

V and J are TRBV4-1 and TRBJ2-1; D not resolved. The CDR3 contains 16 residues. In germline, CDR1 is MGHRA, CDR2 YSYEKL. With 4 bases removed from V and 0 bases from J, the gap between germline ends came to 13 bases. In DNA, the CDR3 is TGCGCCAGCAGCCGCTCTCGAGACAACTCCTACAATGAGCAGTTCTTC. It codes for CASSRSRDNSYNEQFF.

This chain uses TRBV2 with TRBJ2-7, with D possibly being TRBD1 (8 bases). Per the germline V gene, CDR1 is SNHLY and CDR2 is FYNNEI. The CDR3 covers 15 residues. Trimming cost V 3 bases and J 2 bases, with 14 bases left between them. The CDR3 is CASSDLQGGTYEQYF. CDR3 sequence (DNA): TGTGCCAGCAGTGACTTACAGGGGGGGACCTACGAGCAGTACTTC.

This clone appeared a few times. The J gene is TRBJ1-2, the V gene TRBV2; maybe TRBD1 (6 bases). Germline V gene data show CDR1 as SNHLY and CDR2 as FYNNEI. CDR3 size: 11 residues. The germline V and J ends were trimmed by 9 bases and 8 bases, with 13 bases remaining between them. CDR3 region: CASKAGTGYTF. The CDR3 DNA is TGTGCCAGTAAAGCAGGGACAGGCTACACCTTC.

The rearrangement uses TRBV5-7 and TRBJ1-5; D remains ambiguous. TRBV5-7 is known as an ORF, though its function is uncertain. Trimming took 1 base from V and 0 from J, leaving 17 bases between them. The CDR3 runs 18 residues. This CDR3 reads CASSLRTETGNSNQPQHF. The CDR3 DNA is TGTGCCAGCAGCTTGAGAACCGAGACGGGGAATAGCAATCAGCCCCAGCATTTT.

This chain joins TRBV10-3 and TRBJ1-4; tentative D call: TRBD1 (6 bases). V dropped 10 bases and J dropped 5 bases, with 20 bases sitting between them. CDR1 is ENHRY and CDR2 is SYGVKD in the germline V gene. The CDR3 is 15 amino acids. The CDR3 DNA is TGTGCCACCTCACAGGGAACAACCCCAAATGAAAAACTGTTTTTT. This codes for CATSQGTTPNEKLFF.

The CDR3 coding sequence is TGTGCCACCGGAGGGGGCGCCTATGGCTACACCTTC. As protein: CATGGGAYGYTF. The chain combines TRBV24-1 with TRBJ1-2, with 7 bases that match TRBD1. This CDR3 is 12 amino acids long. Per the germline V gene, CDR1 is KGHDR and CDR2 is SFDVKD. Trimming at V came to 9 bases and at J to 4 bases, leaving 4 bases not matched to a gene.

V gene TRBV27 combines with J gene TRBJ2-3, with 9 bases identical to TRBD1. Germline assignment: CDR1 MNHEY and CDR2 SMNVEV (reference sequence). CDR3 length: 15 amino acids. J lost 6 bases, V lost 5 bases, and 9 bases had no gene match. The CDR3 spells CASSNTGTGQDTQYF. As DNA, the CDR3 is TGTGCCAGCAGTAATACCGGGACAGGGCAGGATACGCAGTATTTT.

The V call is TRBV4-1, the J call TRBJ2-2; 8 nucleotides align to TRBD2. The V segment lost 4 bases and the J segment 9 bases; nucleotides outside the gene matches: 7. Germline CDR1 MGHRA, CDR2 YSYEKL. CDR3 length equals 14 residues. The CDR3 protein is CASSPGGRPWELFF. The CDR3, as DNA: TGCGCCAGCAGCCCGGGGGGGCGTCCCTGGGAGCTGTTTTTT.

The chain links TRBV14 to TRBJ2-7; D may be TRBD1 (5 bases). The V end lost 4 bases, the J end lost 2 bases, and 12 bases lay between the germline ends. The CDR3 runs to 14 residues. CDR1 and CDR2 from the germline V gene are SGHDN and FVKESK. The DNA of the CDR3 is TGTGCCAGCAGCCCTGGGCAGGGCGCCTACGAGCAGTACTTC. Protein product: CASSPGQGAYEQYF.

This CDR3 is CASSLEAGGPMNTEAFF. The DNA for the CDR3 is TGCGCCAGCAGCTTGGAGGCAGGGGGCCCCATGAACACTGAAGCTTTCTTT. The chain has TRBV5-1 and TRBJ1-1, with TRBD1 matching over 8 bases. This CDR3 contains 17 residues. The V segment lost 0 bases and the J segment 0 bases; nucleotides outside the gene matches: 7. In germline, CDR1 is SGHRS, CDR2 YFSETQ.